The 31 T cell receptor beta chains reported below all come from one sample, sequenced in a study of blood T cell repertoires in COVID-19 (dated by TCRdb to between 2020 and 2021). The protocol used for the library was the immunoSEQ multiplex PCR assay. Here the immuneACCESS table is served through TCRdb, limited to in-frame sequences with V and J called. Missing clones are a known gap in these copies; in checked studies unresolved V genes cover under half, and the rest lacks a known reason. This sample has roughly 400,000 clones in its table, and around 87% of those were observed once. Around 10% of the sample is held by the ten biggest clonotypes. The sequenced sample consisted of PBMCs or T cells enriched from blood (not recorded which). Source of these receptors: a woman between 50 and 59 years old who had recovered from COVID-19.

The J gene is TRBJ2-7, the V gene TRBV2, with a tentative D call TRBD1 (5 bases). V was shortened by 4 bases and J by 2 bases, with 15 bases between the two germline ends. The CDR3 loop spans 15 amino acids. Germline V lookup: CDR1 SNHLY, CDR2 FYNNEI. The CDR3 region is CASSARQTATYEQYF. In DNA form, the CDR3 reads TGTGCCAGCAGTGCTCGACAGACAGCGACCTACGAGCAGTACTTC.

As regards this clone: The identical CDR3 is also encoded by other nucleotide sequences in the sample. The chain couples TRBV6-5 to TRBJ1-1; weak D call: TRBD1 (6 bases). Germline V gene sequence: CDR1 MNHEY, CDR2 SVGAGI. The CDR3 extends over 11 amino acids. V lost 6 bases and J lost 5, with 7 bases in between. For the CDR3, the DNA is TGTGCCAGCAGAGGGGGTACTGAAGCTTTCTTT. It translates to CASRGGTEAFF.

This chain uses TRBV6-2 or TRBV6-3 with TRBJ1-2, with 7 nucleotides matching TRBD1. V shed 2 bases and J 6 bases; nucleotides not matched to a gene: 3. Germline-derived CDR1 and CDR2 are MNHEY and SVGEGT. The CDR3 spans 13 residues. CDR3 sequence: CASSYTGTDGYTF. DNA for the CDR3: TGTGCCAGCAGTTACACCGGGACAGATGGCTACACCTTC.

The chain employs TRBV7-2 and TRBJ1-6; TRBD1 aligns across 11 bases. Germline V CDR1 and CDR2: SGHTA, FQGNSA. CDR3 length: 16 residues. Trimming cost V 5 bases and J 7 bases; bases outside gene matches: 7. The CDR3 region has the DNA TGTGCCAGCAGCCGGACAGGGGGCGCGTTGAATTCACCCCTCCACTTT. Residues: CASSRTGGALNSPLHF.

J is TRBJ1-1 and V is TRBV6-2 or TRBV6-3, with D hard to call. From germline, CDR1 is MNHEY and CDR2 SVGEGT. V was pared by 3 bases and J by 11 bases, with 19 bases between. The CDR3 extends over 14 amino acids. CDR3 in amino acids: CASSYGPRPRKAFF. The CDR3 region has the DNA TGTGCCAGCAGTTATGGGCCACGACCACGGAAGGCTTTCTTT.

The chain combines TRBV28 with TRBJ1-1; tentatively, D is TRBD1 (5 bases). Germline V gene data show CDR1 as MDHEN and CDR2 as SYDVKM. V lost 8 bases and J lost 4, with 17 bases in between. The CDR3 sequence is 14 residues long. The CDR3 DNA reads TGTGCCAGCGGACCTGGGGGGGTGGGCACTGAAGCTTTCTTT. It translates to CASGPGGVGTEAFF.

The V and J genes are TRBV11-3 and TRBJ1-3; D remains ambiguous. This CDR3 is built from 14 residues. The germline V gene encodes CDR1 SGHNT and CDR2 YENEEA. V was cut by 3 bases and J by 0 bases, with 6 bases left in between. Here the CDR3 reads CASSLGSSGNTIYF. The CDR3 DNA reads TGTGCCAGCAGCTTGGGGAGCTCTGGAAACACCATATATTTT.

CDR3 loop: CASSQVAGVLLHF. CDR3 DNA sequence: TGCGCCAGCAGCCAAGTTGCCGGGGTCCTCCTCCACTTT. The rearrangement links TRBV4-1 to TRBJ1-6; D uncertain. Germline values: CDR1 MGHRA, CDR2 YSYEKL. V was cut by 1 base and J by 15 bases, with 13 bases left in between. The CDR3 is 13 residues long.

V usage is TRBV12-3 or TRBV12-4 and J usage is TRBJ2-7; D not resolved. V was clipped by 5 bases and J by 0 bases, with 5 bases between them. The CDR3 runs 12 residues. The chain's CDR3 is CASSAFSYEQYF. CDR3 bases: TGTGCCAGCAGTGCGTTCTCCTACGAGCAGTACTTC.

The chain uses TRBV29-1 and TRBJ1-1; D remains ambiguous. Germline V CDR1 and CDR2: SQVTM, ANQGSEA. This CDR3 contains 13 residues. The CDR3 nucleotides are TGCAGTTTTAGCGGGCAGTTGAACACTGAAGCTTTCTTT. Its protein product is CSFSGQLNTEAFF.

The chain has TRBV27 and TRBJ1-1; unclear D gene. From germline, CDR1 is MNHEY and CDR2 SMNVEV (reference sequence). This CDR3 contains 14 residues. V shed 3 bases and J shed 0 bases, with 8 bases lying between them. CDR3 protein: CASSLTEMNTEAFF. The CDR3 DNA reads TGTGCCAGCAGTTTGACGGAGATGAACACTGAAGCTTTCTTT.

The V call is TRBV29-1, the J call TRBJ2-7; 11 positions agree with TRBD1. V shed 6 bases, J shed 0 bases, and the junction held 4 bases outside the gene matches. The germline V gene has CDR1 SQVTM and CDR2 ANQGSEA. The CDR3 is made up of 14 amino acids. This chain's CDR3 is CSVIGQGASYEQYF. The CDR3 region has the DNA TGCAGCGTAATTGGACAGGGGGCCTCCTACGAGCAGTACTTC.

This chain links TRBV10-3 with TRBJ2-7; D remains unclear. This CDR3 is 15 amino acids long. V lost 3 bases and J lost 0, with 12 bases in between. Germline CDR1 ENHRY, CDR2 SYGVKD. CDR3: CAISDTATTSYEQYF. The CDR3, as DNA: TGTGCCATCAGTGATACGGCAACTACCTCCTACGAGCAGTACTTC.

This clone was observed a few times. This chain joins TRBV7-8 and TRBJ2-5; 7 bases are shared with TRBD2. Per the germline V gene, CDR1 is SGHVS and CDR2 is FQNEAQ. The V segment lost 5 bases and the J segment 4 bases; nucleotides outside the gene matches: 13. The CDR3 runs to 16 residues. Written as DNA, the CDR3 is TGTGCCAGCAGCCTTGATTGGGGGGGGTTGCGAGAGACCCAGTACTTC. Its translation is CASSLDWGGLRETQYF.

This clone has more than one count but fewer than ten. The chain links TRBV11-1 to TRBJ2-1; 7 bases agree with TRBD1. The CDR3 runs to 16 residues. In germline, CDR1 is SGHAT, CDR2 FQDESV (reference sequence). Trimming took 6 bases from V and 2 from J; bases not matched to a gene: 10. This chain's CDR3 is CASSQDRRSPYNEQFF. The CDR3 nucleotides are TGTGCCAGCAGTCAGGACAGGCGGAGCCCCTACAATGAGCAGTTCTTC.

To note about this clone: The sample contains more than one DNA sequence encoding this CDR3. V usage is TRBV7-6 and J usage is TRBJ2-1, with D uncertain. V was cut by 4 bases and J by 6 bases, with 4 bases left in between. Germline V lookup: CDR1 SGHVS, CDR2 FNYEAQ. The CDR3 length is 11 residues. The CDR3 sequence is CASSSRNEQFF. DNA for the CDR3: TGTGCCAGCAGCTCCCGCAATGAGCAGTTCTTC.

V usage is TRBV28 and J usage is TRBJ2-7; TRBD1 is a possible D gene (6 bases). V lost 5 bases and J lost 2, with 19 bases in between. Germline V CDR1 and CDR2: MDHEN, SYDVKM. The CDR3 sequence is 16 residues long. The chain's CDR3 is CASSLSITGPTYEQYF. For the CDR3, the DNA is TGTGCCAGCAGTCTGAGTATCACAGGGCCTACCTACGAGCAGTACTTC.

The chain employs TRBV11-2 and TRBJ2-7, with D perhaps TRBD2 (6 bases). The CDR3 contains 13 residues. The V end was cut by 4 bases, the J end by 6 bases, with 13 bases between. From germline, CDR1 is SGHAT and CDR2 FQNNGV. CDR3 sequence: CASSYLVGGEQYF. CDR3 DNA: TGTGCCAGCAGCTACCTGGTCGGGGGCGAGCAGTACTTC. The full variable domain, its missing parts supplied by reference TRBV11-2 and TRBJ2-7, is EAGVAQSPRYKIIEKRQSVAFWCNPISGHATLYWYQQILGQGPKLLIQFQNNGVVDDSQLPKDRFSAERLKGVDSTLKIQPAKLEDSAVYLCASSYLVGGEQYFGPGTRLTVT.

This clone was counted between two and nine times. This chain uses TRBV25-1 with TRBJ2-7; 7 positions agree with TRBD1. Per the germline V gene, CDR1 is MGHDK and CDR2 is SYGVNS. The trim removed 2 bases at V and 7 bases at J, leaving 11 bases unmatched. CDR3 length equals 15 residues. The CDR3 DNA follows: TGTGCCAGCAGTGAAGATCAGGGGGACCCCCGGGAGCAGTACTTC. The encoded protein is CASSEDQGDPREQYF.

CDR3 loop: CASSLATGVDTEAFF. In DNA form, the CDR3 reads TGCGCCAGCAGCTTGGCTACAGGGGTGGACACTGAAGCTTTCTTT. V gene TRBV5-1 combines with J gene TRBJ1-1, with 7 bases identical to TRBD1. V gave up 0 bases and J gave up 3 bases; unmatched junction bases: 5. CDR3 size: 15 residues. Germline CDR1 and CDR2: SGHRS and YFSETQ.

The rearrangement uses TRBV4-3 and TRBJ1-5, with 8 bases aligning to TRBD1. This CDR3 spans 15 amino acids. The J segment lost 4 bases and the V segment lost 3 bases, leaving 5 bases of the junction unmatched. From germline, CDR1 is LGHNA and CDR2 YSLEER. The CDR3 bases are TGCGCCAGCAGCCAGGGACAGGATTTGAATCAGCCCCAGCATTTT. Amino acid sequence: CASSQGQDLNQPQHF.

The genes are TRBV25-1 and TRBJ1-2, with D maybe TRBD1 (6 bases). The germline CDR1 and CDR2 sequences are MGHDK and SYGVNS. Trimming removed 5 bases at V and 8 bases at J, with 9 bases between. This CDR3 comprises 11 residues. CDR3 sequence: CASSTRGGYTF. The CDR3 bases are TGTGCCAGCAGTACCAGGGGCGGCTACACCTTC.

V gene TRBV20-1 combines with J gene TRBJ1-2; D unclear. The V end was cut by 3 bases, the J end by 7 bases, with 18 bases between. CDR3 size: 14 residues. Germline loops: CDR1 DFQATT, CDR2 SNEGSKA (reference sequence). The CDR3 reads CSASGGVEVGGYTF. DNA for the CDR3: TGCAGTGCTAGTGGTGGGGTGGAGGTGGGTGGCTACACCTTC.

The chain employs TRBV4-1 and TRBJ1-5; possible D gene TRBD1, 6 bases. V was shortened by 0 bases and J by 6 bases, with 15 bases between the two germline ends. The CDR3 runs 16 residues. Looked up from germline, CDR1 is MGHRA and CDR2 is YSYEKL. For the CDR3, the DNA is TGCGCCAGCAGCCAAGAACTAAGGGGGGGCTCTCAGCCCCAGCATTTT. This encodes CASSQELRGGSQPQHF.

The chain combines TRBV29-1 with TRBJ2-7; D uncertain. V was cut by 4 bases and J by 0 bases, with 10 bases left in between. Germline CDR1 is SQVTM and CDR2 is ANQGSEA. The CDR3 length is 13 residues. The CDR3: CSVASPNSYEQYF. CDR3 nucleotide sequence: TGCAGCGTTGCCAGTCCCAACTCCTACGAGCAGTACTTC.

As regards this clone: The sample carries other DNA sequences with the same CDR3. The chain recombines TRBV14 with TRBJ1-1; D is unclear. CDR3 length: 14 residues. V gave up 0 bases and J gave up 1 base, with 6 bases separating them. Germline V gives CDR1 SGHDN, CDR2 FVKESK. This CDR3 is CASSQEVRNTEAFF. CDR3 sequence (DNA): TGTGCCAGCAGCCAAGAGGTGCGGAACACTGAAGCTTTCTTT.

The CDR3 reads CASSLQWMNTEAFF. CDR3 in DNA: TGTGCCAGCAGCTTACAGTGGATGAACACTGAAGCTTTCTTT. The chain couples TRBV6-5 to TRBJ1-1; D is unresolved. The V end lost 6 bases, the J end lost 0 bases, and 11 bases lay between the germline ends. CDR3 length: 14 residues. The germline V gene has CDR1 MNHEY and CDR2 SVGAGI.

The V call is TRBV7-8, the J call TRBJ1-2; the match to TRBD1 covers 8 bases. Germline loops: CDR1 SGHVS, CDR2 FQNEAQ. This CDR3 region has 15 residues. The V segment lost 4 bases and the J segment 4 bases; nucleotides outside the gene matches: 8. The DNA for the CDR3 is TGTGCCAGCAGCTCAGAAACAGGGGGAGGCTATGGCTACACCTTC. This codes for CASSSETGGGYGYTF.

The chain combines TRBV2 with TRBJ2-3; the match to TRBD1 covers 7 bases. The CDR3 is made up of 13 amino acids. V dropped 4 bases and J dropped 4; count of bases not matched to a gene: 2. Germline V gene lookup returns CDR1 SNHLY and CDR2 FYNNEI. The CDR3: CASSGQGPDTQYF. The CDR3, as DNA: TGTGCCAGCAGTGGACAGGGACCAGATACGCAGTATTTT.

The chain combines TRBV19 with TRBJ1-3; TRBD1 agrees at 8 bases. The J segment lost 3 bases and the V segment lost 9 bases, leaving 7 bases of the junction unmatched. Germline CDR1 is LNHDA and CDR2 is SQIVND (reference sequence). The CDR3 is 14 residues long. Here the CDR3 DNA reads TGTGCCAGCCAGGGGGCGGTCTTTGGAAACACCATATATTTT. Protein sequence: CASQGAVFGNTIYF.

The chain links TRBV19 to TRBJ1-2; possibly TRBD1 for D (6 bases). CDR1 LNHDA and CDR2 SQIVND come from the germline V gene (reference sequence). The CDR3 loop spans 14 amino acids. Trimming cost V 4 bases and J 5 bases, with 14 bases left between them. Here the CDR3 reads CASSTFSGQYGYTF. Written as DNA, the CDR3 is TGTGCCAGTAGTACCTTTTCCGGACAGTATGGCTACACCTTC.